This TCR beta chain appears in the sequencing data of a study of shared clonotypes between healthy human individuals. Germline-derived CDR1 and CDR2 are SNHLY and FYNNEI. The CDR3 consists of 13 residues. V lost 4 bases to trimming and J lost 1 base, with 7 bases between them. Produced via immunoSEQ multiplex PCR; TCRdb's table is partial and in-frame only. The table records 450,000 to 700,000 clones, nearly 97% of them present only once. In the naive CD8 group, cells lacked CD45RO and were positively selected for CCR7, so terminally differentiated effector memory CD45RA+ cells were left out. Sequenced material: naive CD8+ T cells sorted from blood. The V gene is TRBV2, the J gene TRBJ2-5, with D unclear. The source of this sequence is a woman in her 30s in good health. The CDR3 DNA is TGTGCCAGCAGTGGGCTTAGCCAAGAGACCCAGTACTTC. The encoded protein is CASSGLSQETQYF.